What follows is one T cell receptor beta chain and its context. The antigen is not known. There are 13 residues in the CDR3. Germline CDR1 reads SGHVS; CDR2 reads FQNEAQ. The V end was cut by 4 bases, the J end by 2 bases, with 8 bases between. This entry comes from a study of cytotoxic CD8 clonotypes in ibrutinib-treated CLL. Findings and limits, study-wide: Clonality, elevated at ibrutinib response, dropped back toward baseline at progression.

Repertoires were generated with immunoSEQ multiplex PCR, while TCRdb's copy carries only in-frame clones and drops some. The top ten hold 5% to 6.5% of the sample, which has 330,000 or so clones, over 55% seen once. The source material was PBMCs, sampled after 36 months of ibrutinib treatment. The chain employs TRBV7-8 and TRBJ1-1; D might be TRBD1 (5 bases). The receptor was isolated from a human donor with chronic lymphocytic leukemia. This CDR3 reads CASSSGANTEAFF. For the CDR3, the DNA is TGTGCCAGCAGCTCCGGGGCAAACACTGAAGCTTTCTTT.